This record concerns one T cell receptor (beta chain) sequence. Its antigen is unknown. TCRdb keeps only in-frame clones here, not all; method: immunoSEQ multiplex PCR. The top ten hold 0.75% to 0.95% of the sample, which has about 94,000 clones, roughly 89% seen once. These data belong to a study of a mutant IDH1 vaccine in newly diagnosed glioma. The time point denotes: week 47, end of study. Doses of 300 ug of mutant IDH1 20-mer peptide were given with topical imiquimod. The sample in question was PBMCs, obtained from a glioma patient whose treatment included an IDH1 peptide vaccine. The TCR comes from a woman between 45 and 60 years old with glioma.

This CDR3 reads CASSSRAAADTQYF. CDR3 coding DNA: TGTGCCAGCAGTTCTCGGGCGGCGGCAGATACGCAGTATTTT. This chain connects TRBV6-5 to TRBJ2-3; D not resolved. V was cut by 4 bases and J by 4 bases, with 12 bases left in between. Germline V gives CDR1 MNHEY, CDR2 SVGAGI. The CDR3 has 14 amino acids.